These 22 T cell receptor beta chains came from one sample sequenced in a study of post-analysis software for immune sequencing data. Included in the TCR beta cDNA libraries were unique molecular identifiers. TCRdb passed the PCR reads through MiXCR, listing each CDR3 protein once. The sample yields approximately 350,000 distinct CDR3 sequences, 30% to 45% seen once. Their recognized antigens are unknown. Broader study findings: About 5 TRBV segments (TRBV5-6, TRBV5-1 and TRBV20-1 among them) occurred more frequently in patients than in controls.

The specimen was blood. Every receptor here comes from a girl aged 10 to 17 with multiple sclerosis.

This clonotype was observed a few times. This sequence joins TRBV7-2 and TRBJ1-2; D gene uncertain. The V and J ends lost 5 bases and 0 bases respectively, with 13 bases between them. Germline CDR1 is SGHTA and CDR2 is FQGNSA. The CDR3 consists of 15 residues. CDR3 DNA sequence: TGTGCCAGCAGCCAAGCATATCGAGCTAACTATGGCTACACCTTC. Amino acids: CASSQAYRANYGYTF.

The chain recombines TRBV28 with TRBJ2-3; D is undetermined. This CDR3 region has 12 residues. Germline V gene data show CDR1 as MDHEN and CDR2 as SYDVKM. V was trimmed by 7 bases and J by 3 bases, leaving 8 bases between them. CDR3 protein: CASKRETDTQYF. The CDR3 DNA sequence: TGTGCCAGCAAAAGGGAAACAGATACGCAGTATTTT.

In its sample, this clonotype was seen a few times. The chain carries TRBV6-1 and TRBJ1-2, with TRBD1 as a possible D gene (5 bases). Germline V lookup: CDR1 MNHNS, CDR2 SASEGT. Trimming shortened V by 3 bases and J by 4 bases, and 9 bases separated the two germline ends. This CDR3 is built from 13 residues. The CDR3 bases are TGTGCCAGCAGTGAGGGGACGTTCTATGGCTACACCTTC. This gives the protein CASSEGTFYGYTF.

The chain joins TRBV12-3 or TRBV12-4 to TRBJ2-7; 7 bases line up with TRBD2. J gave up 2 bases and V 6 bases, and 1 base lay outside the gene matches. This CDR3 is built from 12 residues. CDR3 residues: CASRGGTYEQYF. CDR3 DNA: TGTGCCAGCAGGGGGGGGACCTACGAGCAGTACTTC.

V and J are TRBV25-1 and TRBJ2-2; 10 bases fit TRBD2. Trimming at V came to 3 bases and at J to 2 bases, leaving 6 bases not matched to a gene. The germline V gene encodes CDR1 MGHDK and CDR2 SYGVNS. The CDR3 runs 17 residues. For the CDR3, the DNA is TGTGCCAGCAGTGACCCTAGCGGGGGCCAAAACACCGGGGAGCTGTTTTTT. Its translation: CASSDPSGGQNTGELFF.

This sequence joins TRBV5-1 and TRBJ2-1; 8 bases line up with TRBD1. The CDR3 loop spans 16 amino acids. CDR1 and CDR2 from the germline V gene are SGHRS and YFSETQ. V dropped 5 bases and J dropped 4; count of bases not matched to a gene: 11. The CDR3 region is CASREDRDRYYNEQFF. CDR3 bases: TGCGCCAGCAGGGAGGACCGGGACAGGTATTACAATGAGCAGTTCTTC.

This clonotype turned up a few times. The CDR3: CATRISGANVLTF. CDR3 DNA sequence: TGTGCCACTAGGATATCTGGGGCCAACGTCCTGACTTTC. The gene calls are TRBV6-6 and TRBJ2-6; D is undetermined. CDR1 is MNHNY, CDR2 SVGAGI, per germline (reference sequence). This CDR3 is 13 amino acids long. Deletions cut 10 bases from V and 1 base from J, with 8 bases between.

This clonotype has ten or more counts. The V and J genes are TRBV29-1 and TRBJ2-7, with D uncertain. Germline lookup yields CDR1 SQVTM and CDR2 ANQGSEA. The V end was cut by 4 bases, the J end by 6 bases, with 10 bases between. This CDR3 spans 11 amino acids. The CDR3 sequence is CSVGWYGEQYF. CDR3 bases: TGCAGCGTTGGGTGGTATGGCGAGCAGTACTTC.

This clonotype occurred a few times. V and J are TRBV6-2 or TRBV6-3 and TRBJ2-1; the match to TRBD2 covers 7 bases. V was clipped by 5 bases and J by 2 bases; unmatched bases: 6. Germline V gene data show CDR1 as MNHEY and CDR2 as SVGEGT. The CDR3 runs 15 residues. The CDR3 DNA reads TGTGCCAGCAGTAACCCGGGACTAACCTACAATGAGCAGTTCTTC. It encodes CASSNPGLTYNEQFF.

This clonotype was counted only a few times. This rearrangement joins TRBV12-3 or TRBV12-4 to TRBJ1-1; no clear D. V was cut by 1 base and J by 7 bases, with 7 bases left in between. This CDR3 contains 12 residues. The CDR3 protein is CASSLGALEAFF. The CDR3 DNA reads as TGTGCCAGCAGTTTAGGGGCCCTTGAAGCTTTCTTT.

The chain has TRBV11-2 and TRBJ2-7, with D possibly called TRBD1 or TRBD2 (7 bases each). CDR1 and CDR2 (germline): SGHAT, FQNNGV. V shed 8 bases and J shed 3 bases, with 20 bases lying between them. This CDR3 has 15 residues. The CDR3 loop reads CASVQDGRGHYEQYF. The CDR3 nucleotides are TGTGCCAGCGTGCAGGATGGGAGGGGGCACTACGAGCAGTACTTC.

This clonotype was picked up a small number of times. V usage is TRBV7-2 and J usage is TRBJ2-5, with 8 bases fitting TRBD2. CDR1 and CDR2 from the germline V gene are SGHTA and FQGNSA. V shed 5 bases, J shed 5 bases, and the junction held 13 bases outside the gene matches. The CDR3 has 16 amino acids. The CDR3 nucleotides are TGTGCCAGCAGCCTCGAAGCCGGGGGGGCCTATGAGACCCAGTACTTC. It encodes CASSLEAGGAYETQYF.

The gene calls are TRBV11-2 and TRBJ2-3; TRBD2 matches at 7 bases. Per germline, CDR1 SGHAT and CDR2 FQNNGV. The CDR3 contains 16 residues. Trimming removed 5 bases from V and 1 base from J; junction bases left unmatched: 9. The CDR3 loop is CASSQLSGEGTDTQYF. In DNA form, the CDR3 reads TGTGCCAGCAGCCAGTTAAGCGGGGAAGGCACAGATACGCAGTATTTT. The full variable domain, its missing parts supplied by reference TRBV11-2 and TRBJ2-3, is EAGVAQSPRYKIIEKRQSVAFWCNPISGHATLYWYQQILGQGPKLLIQFQNNGVVDDSQLPKDRFSAERLKGVDSTLKIQPAKLEDSAVYLCASSQLSGEGTDTQYFGPGTRLTVL.

In its sample, this clonotype was seen a few times. The chain combines TRBV7-9 with TRBJ1-1, with no clear D. Germline V gives CDR1 SEHNR, CDR2 FQNEAQ (reference sequence). The CDR3 length is 13 residues. V gave up 11 bases and J gave up 1 base, with 14 bases separating them. The CDR3 here is CAGISYGNTEAFF. The CDR3 region has the DNA TGTGCCGGGATATCGTACGGGAACACTGAAGCTTTCTTT.

This clonotype was recorded a few times. The gene calls are TRBV12-3 or TRBV12-4 and TRBJ1-2; possibly TRBD1 for D (5 bases). This CDR3 comprises 14 residues. The germline V and J ends were trimmed by 7 bases and 2 bases, with 14 bases remaining between them. The CDR3 DNA sequence: TGTGCCAGCAACCCGGGACTGAGGAACTATGGCTACACCTTC. It specifies CASNPGLRNYGYTF.

A single count supports this clonotype. Its ends do not fully match the called genes, so a read error is possible. This chain connects TRBV7-9 to TRBJ2-4; D perhaps matches TRBD1 (5 bases). This CDR3 region has 14 residues. Germline lookup yields CDR1 SEHNR and CDR2 FQNEAQ (reference sequence). The CDR3 loop is CASSLIDSKDIQYF. DNA of the CDR3: TGTGCCAGCAGCTTAATAGACAGCAAAGACATTCAGTACTTC.

J is TRBJ1-2 and V is TRBV7-2; D is possibly TRBD1 (5 bases). The CDR3 runs to 16 residues. CDR1 and CDR2 from the germline V gene are SGHTA and FQGNSA. Deletions cut 2 bases from V and 8 bases from J, with 21 bases between. CDR3 in amino acids: CASSLQLLMGVEGYTF. The CDR3 DNA is TGTGCCAGCAGCTTACAGTTGTTGATGGGGGTGGAAGGCTACACCTTC.

This chain connects TRBV29-1 to TRBJ2-1; D is ambiguous. The CDR3 loop spans 11 amino acids. Germline CDR1 SQVTM, CDR2 ANQGSEA. Between the trimmed V and J ends, which lost 7 bases and 5 bases, there was a span of 9 bases. This CDR3 reads CSGRRDNEQFF. In DNA, the CDR3 is TGCAGCGGCCGCCGGGACAATGAGCAGTTCTTC.

This clonotype was picked up a small number of times. The V call is TRBV12-3 or TRBV12-4, the J call TRBJ2-7; no clear D. The CDR3 loop spans 14 amino acids. V was cut by 3 bases and J by 6 bases, with 15 bases left in between. The DNA for the CDR3 is TGTGCCAGCAGTTTTGTAGCCTTTGCCGGCGAGCAGTACTTC. Amino acids: CASSFVAFAGEQYF.

The V gene is TRBV11-2, the J gene TRBJ1-5, with D hard to call. V lost 1 base, J lost 5 bases, and 12 bases lay in between. Per the germline V gene, CDR1 is SGHAT and CDR2 is FQNNGV. This CDR3 region has 15 residues. For the CDR3, the DNA is TGTGCCAGCAGCTTAGTGTCGGGCCAAGATCAGCCCCAGCATTTT. It encodes CASSLVSGQDQPQHF.

This chain uses TRBV5-6 with TRBJ2-7, with 10 bases that match TRBD2. Germline assignment: CDR1 SGHDT and CDR2 YYEEEE. V was pared by 0 bases and J by 3 bases, with 9 bases of the junction left unmatched. The CDR3 is 17 amino acids. This chain's CDR3 is CASSLVIAGGHFYEQYF. The CDR3 coding sequence is TGTGCCAGCAGCTTGGTAATAGCGGGGGGCCACTTCTACGAGCAGTACTTC.

About this clonotype itself: At one end the junction does not follow the germline gene, possibly because of a read error. The chain carries TRBV5-5 and TRBJ1-1; D is unresolved. CDR3 size: 14 residues. Germline values: CDR1 SGHKS, CDR2 YYEKEE (reference sequence). The CDR3 DNA follows: TGTGCCGGCAGCCCGAGGGAGTTGAACACTGAAGCTTTCTTT. This encodes CAGSPRELNTEAFF.